A single sample gave rise to the 10 T cell receptor beta chains below, sequenced in a study of breast tumors, draining lymph nodes, adjacent tissues. Axillary draining lymph nodes of breast cancer patients supplied the node samples. TCRdb fed the multiplex PCR reads into MiXCR, producing one record per CDR3 protein. The data contain 160,000 or so distinct CDR3 sequences, approximately 33% of them singletons. Sequences were obtained from axillary lymph node tissue. Every receptor here comes from a female donor with breast cancer. Some clones in this sample may be carry-over from other donors' samples.

The rearrangement joins TRBV24-1 to TRBJ1-4, with TRBD1 identical over 9 bases. CDR1 and CDR2 (germline): KGHDR, SFDVKD. The CDR3 contains 17 residues. V shed 9 bases, J shed 4 bases, and the junction held 14 bases outside the gene matches. CDR3 in DNA: TGTGCCACCGATCAGGGACAGGGACCGGGCAGTAATGAAAAACTGTTTTTT. This gives the protein CATDQGQGPGSNEKLFF.

This clonotype was counted many times. This CDR3 reads CAWRRGGSSEQYF. CDR3 bases: TGTGCCTGGAGGCGGGGGGGTTCAAGCGAGCAGTACTTC. The chain joins TRBV30 to TRBJ2-7; 9 nucleotides agree with TRBD2. This CDR3 contains 13 residues. Germline values: CDR1 GTSNPN, CDR2 SVGIG (reference sequence). V shed 3 bases, J shed 6 bases, and the junction held 6 bases outside the gene matches.

This clonotype was counted ten times or more. The CDR3 sequence: CASSPGQGNHEQYF. In DNA form, the CDR3 reads TGTGCCAGCAGCCCCGGACAGGGCAACCACGAGCAGTACTTC. The V call is TRBV11-2, the J call TRBJ2-7; 8 nucleotides line up with TRBD1. The germline CDR1 and CDR2 sequences are SGHAT and FQNNGV. The trim removed 5 bases at V and 5 bases at J, leaving 8 bases unmatched. The CDR3 sequence is 14 residues long.

To note about this clonotype: Because the CDR3 is missing its conserved closing phenylalanine or tryptophan, this is likely a read error. The chain carries TRBV7-2 and TRBJ2-5, with D possibly matching TRBD2 (5 bases). The germline V gene encodes CDR1 SGHTA and CDR2 FQGNSA. V was pared by 2 bases and J by 4 bases, with 8 bases between. The CDR3 length is 13 residues. In DNA form, the CDR3 reads TGTGCCAGCAGCTTATTACGGGGAGAGACCCAGTACTCC. It yields the protein CASSLLRGETQYS.

With respect to this clonotype: The conserved final phenylalanine or tryptophan is absent from the CDR3, which likely points to a read error. Because the CDR3's place on the DNA is in doubt, the DNA is left out and the CDR3 is given as listed by TCRdb. The chain uses TRBV20-1 and TRBJ2-3; the table calls TRBD2, which could not be checked here. The CDR3 region is 15 residues in length, termini included. Germline V gene data show CDR1 as DFQATT and CDR2 as SNEGSKA (reference sequence). CDR3 residues: CSAREDEGLAGGPYI.

This clonotype was recorded many times. The chain joins TRBV10-3 to TRBJ1-6, with TRBD1 matching 9 bases. After removal of 4 bases from V and 6 bases from J, the junction contained 4 bases not matched to a gene. CDR1 is ENHRY and CDR2 is SYGVKD in the germline V gene. The CDR3 covers 15 residues. The CDR3 sequence is CAISGPGQGNSPLHF. The CDR3, as DNA: TGTGCCATCAGTGGACCGGGACAGGGTAATTCACCCCTCCACTTT.

This clonotype was recorded many times. V is TRBV19 and J is TRBJ2-6; TRBD1 might be the D (6 bases). This CDR3 is 19 amino acids long. The germline V gene has CDR1 LNHDA and CDR2 SQIVND (reference sequence). Trimming pared 1 base from V and 0 bases from J, leaving 16 bases between. CDR3 protein: CASSIAIAGAHSGANVLTF. The CDR3 coding sequence is TGTGCCAGTAGTATAGCCATCGCAGGGGCCCACTCTGGGGCCAACGTCCTGACTTTC. Full variable domain (missing parts from reference TRBV19 and TRBJ2-6): DGGITQSPKYLFRKEGQNVTLSCEQNLNHDAMYWYRQDPGQGLRLIYYSQIVNDFQKGDIAEGYSVSREKKESFPLTVTSAQKNPTAFYLCASSIAIAGAHSGANVLTFGAGSRLTVL.

The CDR3 sequence is CSARDLGGVHNNQPLHF. For the CDR3, the DNA is TGCAGTGCTAGAGATCTTGGGGGGGTGCATAACAATCAGCCCCTCCACTTT. V usage is TRBV20-1 and J usage is TRBJ1-6; a possible D gene is TRBD1 (5 bases). The CDR3 has 17 amino acids. Between the trimmed V and J ends, which lost 0 bases and 13 bases, there was a span of 25 bases. CDR1 is DFQATT and CDR2 is SNEGSKA in the germline V gene (reference sequence).

Ten or more counts support this clonotype. This chain uses TRBV27 with TRBJ2-3; D could derive from TRBD1 or TRBD2 (5 bases each). Trimming cost V 2 bases and J 1 base, with 13 bases left between them. Germline lookup yields CDR1 MNHEY and CDR2 SMNVEV (reference sequence). The CDR3 loop spans 16 amino acids. Written as DNA, the CDR3 is TGTGCCAGCAGTTTAATAGCGTTGGGGGGCACAGATACGCAGTATTTT. Its protein product is CASSLIALGGTDTQYF.

The rearrangement uses TRBV19 and TRBJ2-6, with 7 bases lining up with TRBD1. The J segment lost 2 bases and the V segment lost 3 bases, leaving 4 bases of the junction unmatched. This CDR3 region has 16 residues. Germline V gene data show CDR1 as LNHDA and CDR2 as SQIVND (reference sequence). The CDR3, as DNA: TGTGCCAGTAGTATTCGAGGGGGCCCTGGGGCCAACGTCCTGACTTTC. This sequence encodes CASSIRGGPGANVLTF.